This record looks at one T cell receptor (beta chain) sequence and its context. Its antigen remains unidentified. These data come from a study of shared clonotypes between healthy human individuals. Study in general: The cohort comprised two women and a few men. Their ages spanned 18 to 49 years. Overall study results and limits: The study drew on few donors, limiting represented genetic and exposure-history diversity. Lower generation probabilities were found for non-shared clonotypes than for those shared by all four donors.

Sequencing used immunoSEQ multiplex PCR; TCRdb keeps in-frame clones, though not all of them. The sample has about 1.5 million clones, roughly 96% seen once. The receptor's source is a man aged 30-40 years in good health. Sequenced material: naive CD4+ T cells sorted from blood. Stated subset: CD45RA+ positively selected.

Written as DNA, the CDR3 is TGTGCCAGCTCACCACTACAGGGTAGCGGGGAGCAGTTCTTC. Its protein product is CASSPLQGSGEQFF. V gene TRBV18 combines with J gene TRBJ2-1; tentatively, D is TRBD2 (7 bases). This CDR3 region has 14 residues. Trimming removed 1 base at V and 10 bases at J, with 14 bases between. Germline V gives CDR1 KGHSH, CDR2 LQKENI.